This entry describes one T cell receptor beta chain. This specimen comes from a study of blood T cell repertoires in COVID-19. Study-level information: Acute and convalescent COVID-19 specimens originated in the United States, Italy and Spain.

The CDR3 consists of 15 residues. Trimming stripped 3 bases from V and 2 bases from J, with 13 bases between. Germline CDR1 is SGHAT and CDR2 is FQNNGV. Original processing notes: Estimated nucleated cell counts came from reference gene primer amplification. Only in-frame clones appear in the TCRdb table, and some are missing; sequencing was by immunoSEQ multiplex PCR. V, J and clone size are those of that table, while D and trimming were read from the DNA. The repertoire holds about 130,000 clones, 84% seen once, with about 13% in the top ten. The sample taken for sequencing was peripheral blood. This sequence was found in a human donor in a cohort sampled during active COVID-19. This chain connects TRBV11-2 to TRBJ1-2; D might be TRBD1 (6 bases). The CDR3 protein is CASSLSGAPNYGYTF. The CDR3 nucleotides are TGTGCCAGCAGCTTGTCAGGGGCCCCCAACTATGGCTACACCTTC.